The next 25 T cell receptor beta chains were all read from a single sample in a study of shared clonotypes between healthy human individuals. TCRdb's copy holds only in-frame clones and misses some; the assay was immunoSEQ multiplex PCR. The repertoire includes just over 2,000,000 clones, 95% of them detected once, and 0.1% to 0.15% sits in the top ten. Sequencing was done on a sample of naive CD4+ T cells sorted from blood. Subset indicated: CD45RA+ positively selected. The receptors were sampled from a man younger than 35 in good health.

The chain has TRBV2 and TRBJ2-3; no clear D gene. The CDR3 is 14 residues long. Per the germline V gene, CDR1 is SNHLY and CDR2 is FYNNEI. V was pared by 8 bases and J by 6 bases, with 18 bases between. CDR3 DNA: TGTGCCAGCGCTATTGGAAGGGCCCCCGATACGCAGTATTTT. Protein: CASAIGRAPDTQYF.

Regarding this clone: Other DNA variants within this sample encode the same CDR3. V and J are TRBV6-5 and TRBJ2-7; maybe TRBD1 (5 bases). Trimming pared 6 bases from V and 5 bases from J, leaving 8 bases between. CDR1 MNHEY and CDR2 SVGAGI come from the germline V gene. The CDR3 extends over 11 amino acids. The CDR3 here is CASSRDHEQYF. CDR3 nucleotide sequence: TGTGCCAGCAGCAGGGATCACGAGCAGTACTTC.

The chain uses TRBV2 and TRBJ1-4, with 7 bases fitting TRBD1. Germline trimming cut 2 bases from V and 8 bases from J; bases unmatched to any gene: 5. Germline V gene lookup returns CDR1 SNHLY and CDR2 FYNNEI. This CDR3 spans 14 amino acids. CDR3: CASSEQGGPEKLFF. DNA of the CDR3: TGTGCCAGCAGTGAACAGGGGGGGCCCGAAAAACTGTTTTTT.

This clone was recorded once. The rearrangement joins TRBV7-8 to TRBJ1-1; D call uncertain. V lost 3 bases and J lost 1, with 6 bases in between. The CDR3 spans 13 residues. Per germline, CDR1 SGHVS and CDR2 FQNEAQ. The CDR3 bases are TGTGCCAGCAGCTTTCTCGCGAACACTGAAGCTTTCTTT. As protein: CASSFLANTEAFF.

The chain combines TRBV5-1 with TRBJ1-3; TRBD1 aligns across 10 bases. The V and J ends lost 4 bases and 2 bases, in that order; junction bases with no gene match: 6. This CDR3 comprises 16 residues. Per germline, CDR1 SGHRS and CDR2 YFSETQ. CDR3 in DNA: TGCGCCAGCAGCCCGGCCGGGACAGGGGCTGGAAACACCATATATTTT. Protein: CASSPAGTGAGNTIYF. The full variable domain, in which reference TRBV5-1 and TRBJ1-3 provide the parts outside the CDR3, is KAGVTQTPRYLIKTRGQQVTLSCSPISGHRSVSWYQQTPGQGLQFLFEYFSETQRNKGNFPGRFSGRQFSNSRSEMNVSTLELGDSALYLCASSPAGTGAGNTIYFGEGSWLTVV.

This chain joins TRBV7-2 and TRBJ2-2; D gene ambiguous. Deletions cut 2 bases from V and 5 bases from J, with 9 bases between. CDR3 length: 14 residues. The germline gives CDR1 SGHTA, CDR2 FQGNSA. CDR3: CASSLPPGTGELFF. DNA of the CDR3: TGTGCCAGCAGCTTACCACCCGGTACCGGGGAGCTGTTTTTT. Variable domain in full (rest from reference TRBV7-2 and TRBJ2-2): GAGVSQSPSNKVTEKGKDVELRCDPISGHTALYWYRQSLGQGLEFLIYFQGNSAPDKSGLPSDRFSAERTGGSVSTLTIQRTQQEDSAVYLCASSLPPGTGELFFGEGSRLTVL.

This rearrangement joins TRBV5-1 to TRBJ1-2, with D perhaps matching TRBD1 (5 bases). The CDR3 sequence is 16 residues long. CDR1 is SGHRS, CDR2 YFSETQ, per germline. Deletions cut 0 bases from V and 4 bases from J, with 16 bases between. CDR3 region: CASSLGGGAEGYGYTF. The DNA of the CDR3 is TGCGCCAGCAGCTTGGGTGGAGGGGCCGAGGGCTATGGCTACACCTTC.

The chain links TRBV6-1 to TRBJ1-2; D gene unclear. V lost 4 bases and J lost 4, with 13 bases in between. From germline, CDR1 is MNHNS and CDR2 SASEGT. The CDR3 is made up of 14 amino acids. Written as DNA, the CDR3 is TGTGCCAGCAGTGTAAAACGGGAGATCTATGGCTACACCTTC. This gives the protein CASSVKREIYGYTF.

Here the CDR3 DNA reads TGTGCCAGCAGGCCGGGGGTAAACACCGGGGAGCTGTTTTTT. Protein: CASRPGVNTGELFF. This chain joins TRBV2 and TRBJ2-2, with D possibly being TRBD2 (6 bases). The germline gives CDR1 SNHLY, CDR2 FYNNEI. The CDR3 runs to 14 residues. The V and J ends lost 6 bases and 2 bases respectively, with 10 bases between them.

The chain couples TRBV11-2 to TRBJ2-3; D is undetermined. Trimming took off 0 bases at V and 2 bases at J, with 9 bases between the two ends. The CDR3 runs 15 residues. Germline V gene data show CDR1 as SGHAT and CDR2 as FQNNGV. For the CDR3, the DNA is TGTGCCAGCAGCTTAGATCGAGGAGTCACAGATACGCAGTATTTT. Its protein is CASSLDRGVTDTQYF.

As concerns this clone: The sample holds other DNA sequences that translate to the same CDR3. V is TRBV30 and J is TRBJ2-3, with D perhaps being TRBD1 or TRBD2 (7 bases each). This CDR3 contains 13 residues. Per the germline V gene, CDR1 is GTSNPN and CDR2 is SVGIG (reference sequence). V dropped 2 bases and J dropped 4 bases, with 10 bases sitting between them. The CDR3 reads CAWSSGGADTQYF. The CDR3 nucleotides read TGTGCCTGGAGTTCAGGGGGGGCAGATACGCAGTATTTT.

This rearrangement joins TRBV6-5 to TRBJ2-5; 7 bases are a match to TRBD1. Per germline, CDR1 MNHEY and CDR2 SVGAGI. Trimming at V came to 0 bases and at J to 4 bases, leaving 5 bases not matched to a gene. The CDR3 totals 15 residues. CDR3 sequence reads: CASSYSPYRGETQYF. The DNA for the CDR3 is TGTGCCAGCAGTTACTCCCCTTACAGGGGAGAGACCCAGTACTTC.

This chain uses TRBV9 with TRBJ2-1; 12 bases align to TRBD2. The CDR3 extends over 17 amino acids. Germline V lookup: CDR1 SGDLS, CDR2 YYNGEE. J gave up 4 bases and V 2 bases, and 7 bases lay outside the gene matches. The CDR3 DNA reads as TGTGCCAGCAGCGTTGCTAGCGGGGGGGTGATATACAATGAGCAGTTCTTC. This sequence encodes CASSVASGGVIYNEQFF.

The chain has TRBV25-1 and TRBJ1-2; D call uncertain. The V and J ends lost 0 bases and 3 bases respectively, with 14 bases between them. CDR3 size: 16 residues. CDR1 MGHDK and CDR2 SYGVNS come from the germline V gene. Here the CDR3 reads CASSEYSIRGDYGYTF. CDR3 bases: TGTGCCAGCAGTGAATATAGTATTCGGGGTGACTATGGCTACACCTTC.

The chain couples TRBV30 to TRBJ2-7; D call uncertain. In germline, CDR1 is GTSNPN, CDR2 SVGIG (reference sequence). There are 15 residues in the CDR3. The V end lost 3 bases, the J end lost 3 bases, and 18 bases lay between the germline ends. Written as DNA, the CDR3 is TGTGCCTGGAGGAAGGTTGGCAGTATAGACTACGAGCAGTACTTC. Its translation: CAWRKVGSIDYEQYF. The full variable domain, rest sourced from reference TRBV30 and TRBJ2-7, is SQTIHQWPATLVQPVGSPLSLECTVEGTSNPNLYWYRQAAGRGLQLLFYSVGIGQISSEVPQNLSASRPQDRQFILSSKKLLLSDSGFYLCAWRKVGSIDYEQYFGPGTRLTVT.

Worth noting for this clone: Mismatch with germline at one junction end may stem from a read error. V and J are TRBV18 and TRBJ2-1; TRBD1 might be the D (6 bases). Germline V gene sequence: CDR1 KGHSH, CDR2 LQKENI. CDR3 length equals 13 residues. CDR3 sequence: CASSPQGRNEQFF. DNA of the CDR3: TGTGCCAGCTCGCCACAGGGCAGGAATGAGCAGTTCTTC.

The chain combines TRBV5-1 with TRBJ2-7, with D maybe TRBD2 (6 bases). This CDR3 has 14 residues. CDR1 and CDR2 (germline): SGHRS, YFSETQ. Trimming stripped 2 bases from V and 2 bases from J, with 11 bases between. CDR3 sequence: CASSFGGTTYEQYF. The CDR3 bases are TGCGCCAGCAGCTTCGGCGGGACCACCTACGAGCAGTACTTC.

This clone appeared a single time. CDR3 coding DNA: TGTGCCTGGATAACAGGAGCGGGAGGGAACATTCAGTACTTC. It yields the protein CAWITGAGGNIQYF. The chain joins TRBV30 to TRBJ2-4; 10 bases map to TRBD2. Germline assignment: CDR1 GTSNPN and CDR2 SVGIG (reference sequence). The length of the CDR3 is 14 residues. V was pared by 4 bases and J by 7 bases, with 7 bases of the junction left unmatched.

V gene TRBV11-2 combines with J gene TRBJ1-6; D is uncertain. The CDR3 has 16 amino acids. Between the trimmed V and J ends, which lost 4 bases and 0 bases, there was a span of 10 bases. Germline V gene sequence: CDR1 SGHAT, CDR2 FQNNGV. The CDR3: CASSYAGSSYNSPLHF. CDR3 coding DNA: TGTGCCAGCAGCTACGCAGGCAGCTCCTATAATTCACCCCTCCACTTT.

This chain joins TRBV6-5 and TRBJ2-7; 7 bases map to TRBD1. CDR3 length equals 15 residues. V lost 5 bases, J lost 4 bases, and 11 bases stayed unmatched. Germline CDR1 is MNHEY and CDR2 is SVGAGI. The DNA of the CDR3 is TGTGCCAGCAGTCGTGGTGGGACAGTGATTTACGAGCAGTACTTC. It is translated as CASSRGGTVIYEQYF.

The chain uses TRBV5-4 and TRBJ1-6; 10 bases map to TRBD1. The CDR3 is made up of 15 amino acids. The germline V gene encodes CDR1 SGHNT and CDR2 YYREEE (reference sequence). V lost 2 bases, J lost 7 bases, and 3 bases stayed unmatched. As DNA, the CDR3 is TGTGCCAGCAGCTTCCCGACAGGGGGCAATTCACCCCTCCACTTT. Its protein is CASSFPTGGNSPLHF.

On this clone: In the same sample, other DNA sequences code for this CDR3. V is TRBV5-5 and J is TRBJ2-7; possible D gene TRBD1, 6 bases. The V end lost 4 bases, the J end lost 0 bases, and 8 bases lay between the germline ends. The CDR3 is made up of 13 amino acids. Germline V gene lookup returns CDR1 SGHKS and CDR2 YYEKEE (reference sequence). Here the CDR3 DNA reads TGTGCCAGCAGCCGCAGGGGCTCCTACGAGCAGTACTTC. Its translation is CASSRRGSYEQYF.

The rearrangement links TRBV13 to TRBJ2-7; D is uncertain. The CDR3 contains 14 residues. Germline values: CDR1 PRHDT, CDR2 FYEKMQ (reference sequence). Trimming took 1 base from V and 2 from J, leaving 9 bases between them. CDR3 in amino acids: CASSLVRAPYEQYF. For the CDR3, the DNA is TGTGCCAGCAGCTTAGTCCGAGCCCCCTACGAGCAGTACTTC.

This rearrangement joins TRBV7-2 to TRBJ1-6, with TRBD1 as a possible D gene (6 bases). Trimming pared 0 bases from V and 10 bases from J, leaving 19 bases between. Germline V lookup: CDR1 SGHTA, CDR2 FQGNSA. This CDR3 is 17 amino acids long. The CDR3 loop is CASSLARAWGAESPLHF. The CDR3 DNA follows: TGTGCCAGCAGCTTAGCGAGGGCCTGGGGGGCCGAATCACCCCTCCACTTT.

The rearrangement joins TRBV18 to TRBJ2-2; D is perhaps TRBD2 (6 bases). V shed 2 bases and J shed 7 bases, with 8 bases lying between them. Per germline, CDR1 KGHSH and CDR2 LQKENI. This CDR3 is built from 13 residues. CDR3 sequence (DNA): TGTGCCAGCTCACCAGTGGAGGGCGGGGAGCTGTTTTTT. Translation: CASSPVEGGELFF.